Given below is one T cell receptor (beta chain) in context. The antigen it binds to is not known. Qualities for individual bases were not recorded, and no much larger clone is one base off. The germline V gene encodes CDR1 SQVTM and CDR2 ANQGSEA. From cysteine to phenylalanine, the CDR3 is 13 amino acids long. Only the CDR3 DNA is retained, 39 bases long and in frame from the first base. Here V drops 0 bases and J drops 9 bases, and the junction holds 6 bases not matched to any gene. The meaning of the sample's treatment or condition label: allogeneic hematopoietic cell transplantation with graft depleted of TCRalphabeta T cells and CD19 B cells. The children who served as transplant recipients had been given grafts of TCRalphabeta/CD19-depleted allogeneic hematopoietic cells. This sample was taken from a study of T-cell reconstitution after alpha-beta-depleted transplantation in children (dated by TCRdb to the mid-2010s). Study-wide context: T-cell immune reconstitution after TCRalphabeta/CD19-depleted allogeneic hematopoietic cell transplantation in children was quantitatively tracked in the study by means of TCR repertoire profiling.

The full study reports these points: The apparently early alphabetaT-cell count recovery about two months after transplant was reportedly dependent on only several hundred rapidly expanded clones derived from non-depleted graft cells. Hyperexpanded clone frequencies declined over subsequent months; after one year, T-cell counts and TCRbeta diversity were mostly attributed to newly produced T cells. In some patients, the high TCRbeta diversity seen at day 60 was put down to recipient T cells and intrathymic progenitors that had survived conditioning.

The library was made by PCR. These reads were obtained on an Illumina HiSeq 2500. To normalize quantification of the TCRbeta repertoire, the TCR libraries were built with molecular barcoding that relied on unique molecular identifiers. TCRdb reworked the public reads: Q25 trimming with fastp, MiXCR clone assembly, productive beta chains retained. For every CDR3 protein sequence, its rows merge into one entry that carries the most common genes and DNA. Across this sample there are approximately 150,000 distinct CDR3 sequences, with 7.5% to 9% seen only once. The top ten clones comprise over 15% of the sample.

Sequencing was performed on PBMCs, mostly from graft donor cells, taken 180 days after TCRalphabeta/CD19-depleted stem cell transplant. The chain couples TRBV29-1 to TRBJ1-2, and 8 bases in between align with TRBD1. The TCR sequence derives from a female patient between 2 and 15 years old who had a stem cell transplant for congenital amegakaryocytic thrombocytopenia, so the T cells may come from the graft donor. The DNA sequence follows: TGCAGCGTTGAAGATCGGGACAGGATAAGCTACACCTTC. This encodes CSVEDRDRISYTF.